The 5 T cell receptor beta chains listed next were all sequenced from one sample in a study of shared clonotypes between healthy human individuals. Terminally differentiated effector memory CD45RA+ cells were left out of the naive CD8 fraction, which was CD45RO-negative and positively selected for CCR7. The data were produced by immunoSEQ multiplex PCR, yet TCRdb's version contains in-frame clones alone and is incomplete. The profile shows about 2 million clones, approximately 95% of them singletons. Input material: naive CD8+ T cells sorted from blood. Receptors originate from a man younger than 35 in good health.

The V and J genes are TRBV4-1 and TRBJ2-7; TRBD1 aligns across 7 bases. The junction had 8 bases not matched to a gene; V was cut back by 0 bases and J by 3 bases. This CDR3 is built from 16 residues. In germline, CDR1 is MGHRA, CDR2 YSYEKL. The CDR3 protein is CASSQDFDREDYEQYF. The DNA for the CDR3 is TGCGCCAGCAGCCAAGATTTTGACAGGGAAGACTACGAGCAGTACTTC.

The chain links TRBV29-1 to TRBJ2-7; no firm D call. Looked up from germline, CDR1 is SQVTM and CDR2 is ANQGSEA. V was trimmed by 6 bases and J by 6 bases, leaving 27 bases between them. This CDR3 is built from 16 residues. The CDR3 spells CSVRGVPDLTTGEQYF. The CDR3 DNA follows: TGCAGCGTCCGCGGAGTTCCCGACTTAACGACGGGCGAGCAGTACTTC.

The V and J genes are TRBV28 and TRBJ2-7, with unresolved D. Germline CDR1 MDHEN, CDR2 SYDVKM. Trimming pared 1 base from V and 3 bases from J, leaving 7 bases between. CDR3 size: 13 residues. This chain's CDR3 is CASSLYVGYEQYF. Written as DNA, the CDR3 is TGTGCCAGCAGTTTATATGTGGGCTACGAGCAGTACTTC.

This clone was seen once. The rearrangement links TRBV7-9 to TRBJ2-1, with 7 nucleotides matching TRBD1. V dropped 4 bases and J dropped 5; count of bases not matched to a gene: 2. Germline CDR1 reads SEHNR; CDR2 reads FQNEAQ (reference sequence). CDR3 length: 13 residues. The CDR3 DNA reads as TGTGCCAGCAGCTGGGGACAGAACAATGAGCAGTTCTTC. Translated, it gives CASSWGQNNEQFF.

The chain uses TRBV6-1 and TRBJ2-3, with a tentative D call TRBD2 (6 bases). Germline V lookup: CDR1 MNHNS, CDR2 SASEGT. V was pared by 1 base and J by 4 bases, with 9 bases between. The length of the CDR3 is 14 residues. The CDR3 loop reads CASSEVWGADTQYF. CDR3 nucleotides: TGTGCCAGCAGTGAAGTTTGGGGGGCAGATACGCAGTATTTT.